This TCR beta chain was found in a study of T cell clonality in common variable immunodeficiency. Blood samples were heparinized, about 4.5 to 9 ml per donor. Concerning this clone itself: Its antigen is as yet unknown. The junction departs from germline at one end; a sequencing error may be responsible. The read falls 3 residues short of the CDR3 end, and the missing part is taken from the germline J gene. Other DNA sequences from this sample encode an identical CDR3 as well.

Repertoires were generated with immunoSEQ multiplex PCR, while TCRdb's copy carries only in-frame clones and drops some. The table lists roughly 29,000 clones, with no singletons. Study conclusions and caveats: In common variable immunodeficiency, TCR beta chains reportedly carried fewer deletions and N-nucleotide insertions. CVID patient heterogeneity limited repertoire-clinical complication correlations.

This CDR3 spans 16 amino acids. Germline CDR1 KGHSH, CDR2 LQKENI. Input material: peripheral blood mononuclear cells. The receptor's source is a person between 18 and 70 years old in good health. The chain employs TRBV18 and TRBJ1-1, with 11 bases identical to TRBD1. Incomplete CDR3 DNA: TGTGCCAGCTCACCGCAGGACAGGGGGCGGACCACTGAG. Encoded protein: CASSPQDRGRTTE. The full CDR3 protein reads CASSPQDRGRTTEAFF.